This T cell receptor (beta chain) was sequenced in a study of blood T cell repertoires in COVID-19. Across the study: Samples representing acute and convalescent COVID-19 were sourced from the United States, Italy and Spain. From T cells, B-cell-depleted T cells, or PBMCs came the material, which was cDNA or gDNA.

In the authors' workflow: The authors estimated nucleated cell counts from reference gene primer amplification. Profiling relied on immunoSEQ multiplex PCR, and the TCRdb table lists in-frame clones only, not all of them. V, J and clone size are those of that table, while D and trimming were read from the DNA. Of about 270,000 clones in the sample, approximately 89% were seen once. The ends lost 7 bases at V and 6 bases at J; junction bases unmatched: 12. This CDR3 has 15 residues. Germline V CDR1 and CDR2: ENHRY, SYGVKD. This receptor was obtained from a man aged 35 to 55 with active or convalescent COVID-19. The chain combines TRBV10-3 with TRBJ1-2; TRBD1 agrees at 9 bases. Sequenced material: peripheral blood. The chain's CDR3 is CAITEGSGTGNGYTF. The CDR3 nucleotides are TGTGCCATCACCGAAGGAAGTGGGACAGGGAATGGCTACACCTTC.